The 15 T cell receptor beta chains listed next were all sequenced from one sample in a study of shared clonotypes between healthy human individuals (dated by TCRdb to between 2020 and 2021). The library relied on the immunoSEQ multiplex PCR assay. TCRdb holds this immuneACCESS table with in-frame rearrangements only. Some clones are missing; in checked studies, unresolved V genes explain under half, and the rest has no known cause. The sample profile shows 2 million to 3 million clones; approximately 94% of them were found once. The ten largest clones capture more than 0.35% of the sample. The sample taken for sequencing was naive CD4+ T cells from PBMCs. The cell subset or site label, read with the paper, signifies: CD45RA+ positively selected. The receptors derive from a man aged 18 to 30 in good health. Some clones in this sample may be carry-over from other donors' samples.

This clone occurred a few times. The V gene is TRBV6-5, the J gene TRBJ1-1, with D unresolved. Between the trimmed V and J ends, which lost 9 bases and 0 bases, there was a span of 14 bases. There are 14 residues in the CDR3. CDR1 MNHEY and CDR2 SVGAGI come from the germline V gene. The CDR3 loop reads CASRAVYLNTEAFF. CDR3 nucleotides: TGTGCCAGTCGGGCCGTCTACTTGAACACTGAAGCTTTCTTT.

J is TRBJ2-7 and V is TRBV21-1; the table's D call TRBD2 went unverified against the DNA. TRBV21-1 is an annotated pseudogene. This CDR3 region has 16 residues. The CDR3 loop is CASSKGGRESSYEQYF. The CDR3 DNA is TGTGCCAGCAGCAAAGGGGGGCGGGAGAGCTCCTACGAGCAGTACTTC.

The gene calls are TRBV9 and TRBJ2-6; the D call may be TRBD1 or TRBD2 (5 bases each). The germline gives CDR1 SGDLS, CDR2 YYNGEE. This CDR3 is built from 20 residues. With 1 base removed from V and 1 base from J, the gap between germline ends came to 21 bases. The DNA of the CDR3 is TGTGCCAGCAGCGTAAGTCCCTCGGGGCGCAGGCCTTCTGGGGCCAACGTCCTGACTTTC. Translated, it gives CASSVSPSGRRPSGANVLTF. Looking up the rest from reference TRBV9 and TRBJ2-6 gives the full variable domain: DSGVTQTPKHLITATGQRVTLRCSPRSGDLSVYWYQQSLDQGLQFLIQYYNGEERAKGNILERFSAQQFPDLHSELNLSSLELGDSALYFCASSVSPSGRRPSGANVLTFGAGSRLTVL.

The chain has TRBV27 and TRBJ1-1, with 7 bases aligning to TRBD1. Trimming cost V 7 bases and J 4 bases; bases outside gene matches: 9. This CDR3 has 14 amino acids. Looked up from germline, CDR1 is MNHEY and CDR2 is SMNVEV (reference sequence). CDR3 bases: TGTGCCAGCACTACCTCGACAGGGAGCACTGAAGCTTTCTTT. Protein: CASTTSTGSTEAFF.

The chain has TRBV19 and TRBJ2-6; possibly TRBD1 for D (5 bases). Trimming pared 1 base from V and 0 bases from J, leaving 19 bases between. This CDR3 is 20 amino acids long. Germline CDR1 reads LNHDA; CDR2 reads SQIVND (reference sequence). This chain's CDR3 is CASSIVRQSSWSSGANVLTF. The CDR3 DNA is TGTGCCAGTAGTATAGTCCGACAGTCTTCCTGGAGCTCTGGGGCCAACGTCCTGACTTTC.

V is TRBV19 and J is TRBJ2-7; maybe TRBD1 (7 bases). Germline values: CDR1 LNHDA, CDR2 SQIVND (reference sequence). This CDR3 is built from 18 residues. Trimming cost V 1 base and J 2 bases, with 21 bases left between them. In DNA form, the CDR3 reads TGTGCCAGTAGTATAGGTGTATGGGAAGCAGGGGGGACCTACGAGCAGTACTTC. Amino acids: CASSIGVWEAGGTYEQYF.

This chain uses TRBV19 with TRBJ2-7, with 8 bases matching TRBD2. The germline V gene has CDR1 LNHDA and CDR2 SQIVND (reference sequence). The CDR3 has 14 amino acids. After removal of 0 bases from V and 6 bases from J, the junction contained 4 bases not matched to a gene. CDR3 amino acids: CASSIDREGIEQYF. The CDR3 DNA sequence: TGTGCCAGTAGTATAGACCGGGAGGGCATCGAGCAGTACTTC.

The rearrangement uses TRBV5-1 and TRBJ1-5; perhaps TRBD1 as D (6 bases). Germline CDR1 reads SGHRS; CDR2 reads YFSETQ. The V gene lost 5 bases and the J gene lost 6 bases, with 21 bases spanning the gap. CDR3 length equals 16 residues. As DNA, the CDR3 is TGCGCCAGCAGATCTCACCCAGGGGTCGACTTTCAGCCCCAGCATTTT. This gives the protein CASRSHPGVDFQPQHF. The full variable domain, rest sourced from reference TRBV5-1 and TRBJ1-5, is KAGVTQTPRYLIKTRGQQVTLSCSPISGHRSVSWYQQTPGQGLQFLFEYFSETQRNKGNFPGRFSGRQFSNSRSEMNVSTLELGDSALYLCASRSHPGVDFQPQHFGDGTRLSIL.

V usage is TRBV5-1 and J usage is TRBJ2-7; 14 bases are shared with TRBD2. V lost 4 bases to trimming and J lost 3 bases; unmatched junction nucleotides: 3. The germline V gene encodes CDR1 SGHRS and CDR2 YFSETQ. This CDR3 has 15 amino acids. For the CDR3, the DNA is TGCGCCAGCAGCGTAGGACTAGCGGGAGGCTACGAGCAGTACTTC. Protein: CASSVGLAGGYEQYF.

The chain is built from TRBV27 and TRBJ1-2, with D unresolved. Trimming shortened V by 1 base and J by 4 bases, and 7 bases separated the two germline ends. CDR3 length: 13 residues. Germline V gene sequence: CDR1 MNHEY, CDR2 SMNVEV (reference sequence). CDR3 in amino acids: CASSLLVGYGYTF. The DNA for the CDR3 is TGTGCCAGCAGTTTATTAGTAGGCTATGGCTACACCTTC.

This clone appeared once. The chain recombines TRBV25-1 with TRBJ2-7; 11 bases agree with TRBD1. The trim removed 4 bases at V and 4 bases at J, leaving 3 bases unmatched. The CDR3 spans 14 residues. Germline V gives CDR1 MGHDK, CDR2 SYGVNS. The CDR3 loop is CASSAGQGVYEQYF. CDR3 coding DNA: TGTGCCAGCAGTGCGGGACAGGGGGTTTACGAGCAGTACTTC.

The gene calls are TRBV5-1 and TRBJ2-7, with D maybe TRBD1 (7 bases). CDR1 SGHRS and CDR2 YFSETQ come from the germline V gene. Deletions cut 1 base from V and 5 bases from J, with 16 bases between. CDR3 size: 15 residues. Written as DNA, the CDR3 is TGCGCCAGCAGCTTGAGGGCAGGGGGGAACGACGAGCAGTACTTC. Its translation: CASSLRAGGNDEQYF.

CDR3 sequence: CASSVDPSGVTQYF. CDR3 DNA: TGTGCCAGCAGCGTAGATCCTAGCGGGGTGACCCAGTACTTC. V usage is TRBV9 and J usage is TRBJ2-5, with 9 bases fitting TRBD2. J gave up 7 bases and V 0 bases, and 4 bases lay outside the gene matches. This CDR3 contains 14 residues. Germline V lookup: CDR1 SGDLS, CDR2 YYNGEE.

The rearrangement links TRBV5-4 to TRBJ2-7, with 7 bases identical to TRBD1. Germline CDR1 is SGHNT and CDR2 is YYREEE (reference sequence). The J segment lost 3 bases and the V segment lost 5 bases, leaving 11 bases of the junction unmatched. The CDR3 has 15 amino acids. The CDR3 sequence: CASRSASQGNYEQYF. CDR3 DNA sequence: TGTGCCAGCAGAAGCGCGTCACAGGGGAACTACGAGCAGTACTTC.

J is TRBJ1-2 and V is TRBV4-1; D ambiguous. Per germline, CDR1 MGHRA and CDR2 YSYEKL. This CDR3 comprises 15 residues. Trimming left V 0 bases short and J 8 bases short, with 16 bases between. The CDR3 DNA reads TGCGCCAGCAGCCAAGATTGGCCACTCGGATTGGGCTACACCTTC. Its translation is CASSQDWPLGLGYTF.